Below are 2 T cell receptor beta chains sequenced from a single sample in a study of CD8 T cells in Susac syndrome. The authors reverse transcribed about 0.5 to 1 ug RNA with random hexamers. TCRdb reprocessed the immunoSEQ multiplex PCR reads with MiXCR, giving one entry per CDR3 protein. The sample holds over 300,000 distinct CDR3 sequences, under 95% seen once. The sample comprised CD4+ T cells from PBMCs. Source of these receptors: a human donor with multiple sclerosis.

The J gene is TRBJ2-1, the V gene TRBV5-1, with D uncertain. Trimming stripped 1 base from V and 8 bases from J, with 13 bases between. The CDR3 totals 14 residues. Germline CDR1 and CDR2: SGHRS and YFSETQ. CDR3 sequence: CASSLLLSRDEQFF. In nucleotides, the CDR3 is TGCGCCAGCAGCTTGTTATTAAGTCGGGATGAGCAGTTCTTC.

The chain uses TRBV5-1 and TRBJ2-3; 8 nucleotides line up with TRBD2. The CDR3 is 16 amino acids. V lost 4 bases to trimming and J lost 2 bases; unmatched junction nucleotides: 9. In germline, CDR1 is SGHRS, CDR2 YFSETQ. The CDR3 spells CASSLRLASFTDTQYF. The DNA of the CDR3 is TGCGCCAGCAGCCTTCGACTAGCGAGCTTCACAGATACGCAGTATTTT.